This TCR beta chain was recovered during a study of cytomegalovirus exposure and HLA in healthy donors. General observations from the study: A cluster of highly shared sequence variants was likely a sequencing artifact. After further analysis at a later stage, around 17,000 TCR beta sequences were associated with HLA alleles at 0.05 false discovery rate. The only immune exposure information that was available was CMV serostatus.

60 Vbeta and 13 Jbeta primers were used in PCR. Only in-frame clones appear in the TCRdb table, and some are missing; sequencing was by immunoSEQ multiplex PCR. The sample includes 100,000 to 150,000 clones, under 80% of them seen just once. Losses at the gene ends were 5 bases for V and 3 bases for J; bases not matched to a gene: 3. The CDR3 covers 15 residues. Per the germline V gene, CDR1 is SEHNR and CDR2 is FQNEAQ (reference sequence). A word on this clone: Its antigen is unknown.

Sequencing was performed on PBMCs. The V gene is TRBV7-9, the J gene TRBJ2-2; 10 bases line up with TRBD1. The origin of this receptor is a man aged 35 to 55 in good health and CMV-seropositive. CDR3 sequence reads: CASSRGQGDTGELFF. Written as DNA, the CDR3 is TGTGCCAGCAGCAGAGGACAGGGGGACACCGGGGAGCTGTTTTTT.